These 21 T cell receptor beta chains were sequenced from one sample in a study of T cell responses to AZD1222 COVID-19 vaccine (dated by TCRdb to the early 2020s). The library was produced with the immunoSEQ multiplex PCR assay. TCRdb holds this immuneACCESS table with in-frame rearrangements only. Some clones are missing; in checked studies, unresolved V genes explain under half, and the rest has no known cause. For this sample the table gives 95,000 to 150,000 clones, of which roughly 87% were detected only once. The ten biggest clones cover approximately 2.5% of the sample. According to the study, the label for this sample's time point signals: about 28 days (+/-7) after the second vaccine dose. The specimen was peripheral blood, collected 28 days after the second AZD1222 dose. Receptors were obtained from an adult who received the AZD1222 COVID-19 vaccine.

The chain has TRBV19 and TRBJ1-1; D possibly corresponds to TRBD1 (5 bases). This CDR3 region has 14 residues. V was clipped by 3 bases and J by 2 bases, with 10 bases between them. Germline V CDR1 and CDR2: LNHDA, SQIVND (reference sequence). CDR3: CASSMETENTEAFF. As DNA, the CDR3 is TGTGCCAGTAGTATGGAGACAGAAAACACTGAAGCTTTCTTT.

The J gene is TRBJ1-5, the V gene TRBV7-2; D may be TRBD1 (5 bases). The V and J ends lost 2 bases and 6 bases respectively, with 8 bases between them. CDR1 and CDR2 (germline): SGHTA, FQGNSA. This CDR3 is 13 amino acids long. CDR3 sequence (DNA): TGTGCCAGCAGCTTAAAGGGGTCTCAGCCCCAGCATTTT. As protein: CASSLKGSQPQHF.

The chain is built from TRBV7-2 and TRBJ2-1, with D maybe TRBD1 (6 bases). The CDR3 totals 16 residues. Germline V lookup: CDR1 SGHTA, CDR2 FQGNSA. Trimming removed 4 bases from V and 5 bases from J, with 18 bases in between. This CDR3 is CASSSDVGALNNEQFF. CDR3 nucleotide sequence: TGTGCCAGCAGCTCGGATGTGGGGGCGCTTAACAATGAGCAGTTCTTC. Together with reference TRBV7-2 and TRBJ2-1, the CDR3 gives the full variable domain: GAGVSQSPSNKVTEKGKDVELRCDPISGHTALYWYRQSLGQGLEFLIYFQGNSAPDKSGLPSDRFSAERTGGSVSTLTIQRTQQEDSAVYLCASSSDVGALNNEQFFGPGTRLTVL.

The V call is TRBV6-5, the J call TRBJ1-6; D perhaps matches TRBD1 (5 bases). V lost 2 bases, J lost 7 bases, and 15 bases lay in between. CDR3 length equals 16 residues. Germline-derived CDR1 and CDR2 are MNHEY and SVGAGI. As DNA, the CDR3 is TGTGCCAGCAGTTACCCATCGACAGCGAGGAATTCACCCCTCCACTTT. It translates to CASSYPSTARNSPLHF.

The table lists this clone with a count of one. The V call is TRBV3-1 (or the pseudogene TRBV3-2), the J call TRBJ1-1; D ambiguous. CDR1 and CDR2 from the germline V gene are LGHDT and YNNKEL (reference sequence). The CDR3 contains 12 residues. Trimming took off 0 bases at V and 9 bases at J, with 8 bases between the two ends. The CDR3 coding sequence is TGTGCCAGCAGCCAAGAAAATCAGAAAGCTTTCTTT. It yields the protein CASSQENQKAFF.

V gene TRBV3-1 (or the pseudogene TRBV3-2) combines with J gene TRBJ1-2, with 9 bases matching TRBD1. CDR1 is LGHDT and CDR2 is YNNKEL in the germline V gene (reference sequence). The CDR3 is 16 amino acids. Losses at the gene ends were 3 bases for V and 8 bases for J; bases not matched to a gene: 13. CDR3 coding DNA: TGTGCCAGCAGCCAGTACCGGGACAGGGATATTGAAGGCTACACCTTC. This sequence encodes CASSQYRDRDIEGYTF.

CDR3 DNA: TGTGCCAGCAGCGTAGGAGAGGGGGGCTGGGAGACCCAGTACTTC. The encoded protein is CASSVGEGGWETQYF. This chain links TRBV9 with TRBJ2-5, with D perhaps matching TRBD1 or TRBD2 (6 bases each). Trimming cost V 0 bases and J 5 bases, with 14 bases left between them. This CDR3 is 15 amino acids long. CDR1 is SGDLS and CDR2 is YYNGEE in the germline V gene. The full variable domain, in which reference TRBV9 and TRBJ2-5 provide the parts outside the CDR3, is DSGVTQTPKHLITATGQRVTLRCSPRSGDLSVYWYQQSLDQGLQFLIQYYNGEERAKGNILERFSAQQFPDLHSELNLSSLELGDSALYFCASSVGEGGWETQYFGPGTRLLVL.

J is TRBJ2-1 and V is TRBV6-6; perhaps TRBD1 as D (6 bases). Germline V CDR1 and CDR2: MNHNY, SVGAGI (reference sequence). The CDR3 has 14 amino acids. Trimming pared 2 bases from V and 8 bases from J, leaving 13 bases between. The CDR3 region is CASSYDRFEDEQFF. DNA of the CDR3: TGTGCCAGCAGTTACGACAGGTTTGAGGATGAGCAGTTCTTC.

The rearrangement joins TRBV7-3 to TRBJ2-1; possible D gene TRBD2, 6 bases. V dropped 5 bases and J dropped 7 bases, with 9 bases sitting between them. The CDR3 runs to 12 residues. Per the germline V gene, CDR1 is SGHTA and CDR2 is FQGTGA. The CDR3 DNA is TGTGCCAGCAGCCGGGACTTGAATGAGCAGTTCTTC. Its protein product is CASSRDLNEQFF.

The chain joins TRBV3-1 (or the pseudogene TRBV3-2) to TRBJ2-7; D call uncertain. This CDR3 spans 14 amino acids. The V gene's germline CDR1 is LGHDT and CDR2 YNNKEL (reference sequence). Trimming took 4 bases from V and 2 from J, leaving 12 bases between them. The CDR3 DNA follows: TGTGCCAGCAGCCCAGGATCTTGGGCCTACGAGCAGTACTTC. It translates to CASSPGSWAYEQYF.

V is TRBV7-2 and J is TRBJ2-2, with D perhaps assigned TRBD1 or TRBD2 (5 bases each). CDR1 SGHTA and CDR2 FQGNSA come from the germline V gene. Trimming pared 1 base from V and 10 bases from J, leaving 13 bases between. The CDR3 spans 14 residues. The CDR3 spells CASSLGDRGSELFF. Here the CDR3 DNA reads TGTGCCAGCAGCTTAGGGGACCGCGGGTCGGAGCTGTTTTTT.

This clone was picked up one time. The V and J genes are TRBV19 and TRBJ1-2, with a possible D match to TRBD1 (5 bases). V shed 3 bases and J shed 7 bases, with 9 bases lying between them. The CDR3 contains 12 residues. Germline-derived CDR1 and CDR2 are LNHDA and SQIVND (reference sequence). The CDR3 region is CASSIRGAGYTF. CDR3 DNA: TGTGCCAGTAGTATTAGGGGAGCTGGCTACACCTTC.

DNA of the CDR3: TGTGCCAGCAGCCTATTCCAGGGGGCAGATCGCGGCTATGGCTACACCTTC. It specifies CASSLFQGADRGYGYTF. This chain links TRBV11-2 with TRBJ1-2, with TRBD1 matching over 8 bases. Unmatched junction bases numbered 15, after V lost 5 bases and J lost 4 bases. This CDR3 has 17 residues. Per the germline V gene, CDR1 is SGHAT and CDR2 is FQNNGV.

This chain uses TRBV6-5 with TRBJ1-3; D ambiguous. The CDR3 sequence is 14 residues long. Germline V gene sequence: CDR1 MNHEY, CDR2 SVGAGI. V lost 6 bases and J 4 bases, leaving 13 bases between the germline ends. The CDR3 spells CASRQFLGGNTIYF. The CDR3 DNA follows: TGTGCCAGCAGACAGTTCCTGGGAGGAAACACCATATATTTT.

V usage is TRBV5-1 and J usage is TRBJ1-5; D is undetermined. CDR1 and CDR2 from the germline V gene are SGHRS and YFSETQ. There are 15 residues in the CDR3. The V end lost 0 bases, the J end lost 6 bases, and 13 bases lay between the germline ends. CDR3 in DNA: TGCGCCAGCAGCTTGGCCGGTCAGACTACTCAGCCCCAGCATTTT. Its translation: CASSLAGQTTQPQHF.

The CDR3 DNA reads as TGTGCCAGCAGTTTCGGTACAGATACGCAGTATTTT. Its translation: CASSFGTDTQYF. This chain joins TRBV12-3 or TRBV12-4 and TRBJ2-3, with no clear D. Deletions cut 3 bases from V and 3 bases from J, with 4 bases between. The CDR3 is 12 residues long.

The chain has TRBV19 and TRBJ2-7, with a weak D call TRBD2 (5 bases). There are 15 residues in the CDR3. CDR1 is LNHDA, CDR2 SQIVND, per germline (reference sequence). The V end lost 3 bases, the J end lost 3 bases, and 15 bases lay between the germline ends. The CDR3 DNA is TGTGCCAGTAGTATTTCTGGCCTAGAGGGCTACGAGCAGTACTTC. This encodes CASSISGLEGYEQYF.

The chain uses TRBV6-2 or TRBV6-3 and TRBJ2-5, with unresolved D. CDR3 size: 13 residues. Trimming removed 4 bases at V and 4 bases at J, with 10 bases between. The germline V gene has CDR1 MNHEY and CDR2 SVGEGT. For the CDR3, the DNA is TGTGCCAGCAGTTTCCTGTCGCGAGAGACCCAGTACTTC. Translating it yields CASSFLSRETQYF.

The rearrangement uses TRBV7-3 and TRBJ1-2; D remains unclear. The V end was cut by 3 bases, the J end by 2 bases, with 13 bases between. The CDR3 extends over 15 amino acids. The germline gives CDR1 SGHTA, CDR2 FQGTGA. This CDR3 reads CASSLHSGGNYGYTF. The CDR3 DNA is TGTGCCAGCAGCTTGCATTCGGGAGGCAACTATGGCTACACCTTC. The whole variable domain, filled in from reference TRBV7-3 and TRBJ1-2, reads GAGVSQTPSNKVTEKGKYVELRCDPISGHTALYWYRQSLGQGPEFLIYFQGTGAADDSGLPNDRFFAVRPEGSVSTLKIQRTERGDSAVYLCASSLHSGGNYGYTFGSGTRLTVV.

J is TRBJ1-1 and V is TRBV7-2; 9 nucleotides match TRBD1. The CDR3 has 17 residues. From germline, CDR1 is SGHTA and CDR2 FQGNSA. Trimming cost V 4 bases and J 10 bases; bases outside gene matches: 19. As DNA, the CDR3 is TGTGCCAGCAGCTCCAGAAGGACAGGGGCGTTCTCATCCCGAGCTTTCTTT. It specifies CASSSRRTGAFSSRAFF.

This chain uses TRBV28 with TRBJ1-2; the D is unclear. This CDR3 comprises 15 residues. Germline CDR1 and CDR2: MDHEN and SYDVKM. Trimming left V 4 bases short and J 4 bases short, with 16 bases between. The CDR3 bases are TGTGCCAGCAGTTCGGCAGAAGGTCTCGGCTATGGCTACACCTTC. This translates into CASSSAEGLGYGYTF.